Shown below are 29 T cell receptor beta chains from a single sample sequenced in a study of blood T cell repertoires in COVID-19. Assay used: immunoSEQ multiplex PCR; TCRdb lists only in-frame clones, some missing. In the table there are 130,000 to 150,000 clones, around 85% of which are singletons. Material for sequencing was PBMCs or T cells enriched from blood (not recorded which). Receptors originate from a man aged 45-60 years who had recovered from COVID-19.

The V call is TRBV10-2, the J call TRBJ2-7; TRBD1 might be the D (6 bases). Germline-derived CDR1 and CDR2 are WSHSY and SAAADI. The CDR3 contains 13 residues. The ends were cut back, 3 bases at V and 5 bases at J, with 11 bases in the middle. The CDR3 DNA reads as TGCGCCAGCAGTGACTCAGGGGCTCACGAGCAGTACTTC. Residues: CASSDSGAHEQYF.

This clone appeared a few times. The gene calls are TRBV10-3 and TRBJ1-6, with a possible D match to TRBD1 (5 bases). Between the trimmed V and J ends, which lost 4 bases and 10 bases, there was a span of 17 bases. CDR1 and CDR2 (germline): ENHRY, SYGVKD. The CDR3 is made up of 15 amino acids. The CDR3 loop is CAISGGGVTESPLHF. In DNA, the CDR3 is TGTGCCATCAGTGGTGGGGGGGTCACAGAGTCACCCCTCCACTTT.

The chain recombines TRBV5-6 with TRBJ1-1, with D unresolved. Trimming cost V 2 bases and J 1 base, with 12 bases left between them. CDR1 and CDR2 (germline): SGHDT, YYEEEE. The CDR3 is 15 residues long. CDR3 loop: CASSLRHISNTEAFF. CDR3 sequence (DNA): TGTGCCAGCAGCTTAAGACACATTTCGAACACTGAAGCTTTCTTT.

This clone was observed a handful of times. The rearrangement links TRBV5-1 to TRBJ2-2; 7 bases are a match to TRBD2. Germline V lookup: CDR1 SGHRS, CDR2 YFSETQ. CDR3 length equals 15 residues. Losses at the gene ends were 7 bases for V and 5 bases for J; bases not matched to a gene: 11. CDR3 nucleotides: TGCGCCAGCCTTCCCGGGACTATGGGAACCGGGGAGCTGTTTTTT. Encoded protein: CASLPGTMGTGELFF.

This chain connects TRBV4-2 to TRBJ1-2, with TRBD1 matching 7 bases. V shed 3 bases, J shed 5 bases, and the junction held 12 bases outside the gene matches. Germline V gene lookup returns CDR1 LGHNA and CDR2 YNFKEQ. The CDR3 loop spans 16 amino acids. CDR3 in amino acids: CASSQGRHGTVYGYTF. DNA for the CDR3: TGTGCCAGCAGCCAGGGACGACACGGGACAGTTTATGGCTACACCTTC.

J is TRBJ1-1 and V is TRBV29-1, with D possibly matching TRBD1 (5 bases). Germline CDR1 and CDR2: SQVTM and ANQGSEA. The CDR3 has 12 residues. With 3 bases removed from V and 5 bases from J, the gap between germline ends came to 10 bases. DNA for the CDR3: TGCAGCGTTGACCCAGGGCAGACTGAAGCTTTCTTT. Protein product: CSVDPGQTEAFF.

V is TRBV25-1 and J is TRBJ1-3; D may be TRBD1 (6 bases). CDR1 and CDR2 from the germline V gene are MGHDK and SYGVNS. The germline V and J ends were trimmed by 1 base and 0 bases, with 7 bases remaining between them. This CDR3 is 15 amino acids long. CDR3 sequence: CASSELGASGNTIYF. In nucleotides, the CDR3 is TGTGCCAGCAGTGAATTGGGGGCCTCTGGAAACACCATATATTTT.

This chain links TRBV15 with TRBJ2-3; TRBD2 matches at 12 bases. CDR1 LNHNV and CDR2 YYDKDF come from the germline V gene (reference sequence). CDR3 size: 15 residues. V trimming: 5 bases; J trimming: 6 bases; junction bases outside the gene matches: 6. The DNA of the CDR3 is TGTGCCACCAGCGGGGGACTAGCGGGCGCTGATACGCAGTATTTT. Its translation: CATSGGLAGADTQYF.

The CDR3 DNA follows: TGCGCCAGCAGCTTGGACGGGATACAAGAGACCCAGTACTTC. Encoded protein: CASSLDGIQETQYF. The V gene is TRBV5-1, the J gene TRBJ2-5, with a possible D match to TRBD2 (5 bases). This CDR3 contains 14 residues. The ends were cut back, 0 bases at V and 2 bases at J, with 8 bases in the middle. Looked up from germline, CDR1 is SGHRS and CDR2 is YFSETQ.

This sequence joins TRBV5-6 and TRBJ1-5; the match to TRBD1 covers 7 bases. Germline CDR1 and CDR2: SGHDT and YYEEEE. The CDR3 totals 14 residues. Trimming took 10 bases from V and 6 from J; bases not matched to a gene: 13. CDR3 amino acids: CALFSDREVQPQHF. CDR3 nucleotide sequence: TGTGCCCTATTTTCTGACAGGGAGGTTCAGCCCCAGCATTTT.

The CDR3 DNA sequence: TGCGCCAGCAGCTTGGGGAGAGAAAACATTCAGTACTTC. Protein sequence: CASSLGRENIQYF. The chain links TRBV5-1 to TRBJ2-4; no definite D call. The V gene lost 0 bases and the J gene lost 5 bases, with 6 bases spanning the gap. CDR1 is SGHRS and CDR2 is YFSETQ in the germline V gene. CDR3 length: 13 residues.

The chain joins TRBV10-3 to TRBJ1-2, with 7 positions matching TRBD1. J gave up 7 bases and V 2 bases, and 4 bases lay outside the gene matches. The CDR3 is 13 amino acids. Germline CDR1 and CDR2: ENHRY and SYGVKD. The CDR3 coding sequence is TGTGCCATCAGTGAGACAGGGGCGGGTGGCTACACCTTC. Translated: CAISETGAGGYTF.

The rearrangement links TRBV4-1 to TRBJ2-1; tentatively, D is TRBD2 (7 bases). Trimming left V 2 bases short and J 4 bases short, with 12 bases between. Germline assignment: CDR1 MGHRA and CDR2 YSYEKL. This CDR3 spans 15 amino acids. The DNA for the CDR3 is TGCGCCAGCAGCCAATCGGGGGGCCTATACAATGAGCAGTTCTTC. Translated: CASSQSGGLYNEQFF.

The rearrangement links TRBV19 to TRBJ2-7; TRBD1 agrees at 8 bases. J gave up 5 bases and V 5 bases, and 8 bases lay outside the gene matches. CDR1 is LNHDA and CDR2 is SQIVND in the germline V gene (reference sequence). There are 14 residues in the CDR3. This CDR3 reads CASSFTGGPHEQYF. As DNA, the CDR3 is TGTGCCAGTAGTTTTACAGGGGGTCCTCACGAGCAGTACTTC.

This clone has only one observation. This rearrangement joins TRBV7-2 to TRBJ1-5; TRBD1 matches at 7 bases. Germline CDR1 reads SGHTA; CDR2 reads FQGNSA. The ends lost 3 bases at V and 2 bases at J; junction bases unmatched: 1. The CDR3 totals 14 residues. As DNA, the CDR3 is TGTGCCAGCAGCTTCGACAGGGGCAATCAGCCCCAGCATTTT. As protein: CASSFDRGNQPQHF.

This clone was seen more than once but under ten times. J is TRBJ2-2 and V is TRBV3-1 (or the pseudogene TRBV3-2); D ambiguous. CDR1 and CDR2 from the germline V gene are LGHDT and YNNKEL (reference sequence). CDR3 size: 14 residues. V lost 1 base and J 5 bases, leaving 8 bases between the germline ends. As DNA, the CDR3 is TGTGCCAGCAGCCAAGCGGTTAGAACCGGGGAGCTGTTTTTT. This gives the protein CASSQAVRTGELFF.

The rearrangement uses TRBV5-5 and TRBJ2-7, with 9 bases identical to TRBD2. Germline assignment: CDR1 SGHKS and CDR2 YYEKEE (reference sequence). The CDR3 is 16 residues long. V trimming: 3 bases; J trimming: 0 bases; junction bases outside the gene matches: 7. CDR3 bases: TGTGCCAGCAGCTCTCTAGCGGGAAGGAGCTCCTACGAGCAGTACTTC. Protein sequence: CASSSLAGRSSYEQYF.

The chain uses TRBV7-2 and TRBJ2-3; TRBD2 aligns across 7 bases. The CDR3 extends over 16 amino acids. In germline, CDR1 is SGHTA, CDR2 FQGNSA. The ends lost 0 bases at V and 5 bases at J; junction bases unmatched: 8. CDR3 sequence reads: CASSLARLANKDTQYF. In DNA, the CDR3 is TGTGCCAGCAGCTTAGCCCGACTAGCCAATAAAGATACGCAGTATTTT.

This rearrangement joins TRBV9 to TRBJ2-3, with D perhaps matching TRBD2 (5 bases). The CDR3 is 15 residues long. From germline, CDR1 is SGDLS and CDR2 YYNGEE. V was trimmed by 2 bases and J by 4 bases, leaving 14 bases between them. The CDR3 sequence: CASSVLEGTADTQYF. The CDR3, as DNA: TGTGCCAGCAGCGTCCTCGAGGGTACGGCAGATACGCAGTATTTT.

CDR3 in amino acids: CASSVLTGDYEQYF. In DNA, the CDR3 is TGTGCCAGCAGTGTGCTTACAGGCGACTACGAGCAGTACTTC. The V gene is TRBV2, the J gene TRBJ2-7, with D possibly matching TRBD1 (5 bases). Germline CDR1 and CDR2: SNHLY and FYNNEI. Trimming shortened V by 4 bases and J by 3 bases, and 13 bases separated the two germline ends. CDR3 length: 14 residues.

The V gene is TRBV18, the J gene TRBJ1-1; 10 bases agree with TRBD1. CDR1 KGHSH and CDR2 LQKENI come from the germline V gene. Trimming took 5 bases from V and 4 from J; bases not matched to a gene: 7. This CDR3 is 15 amino acids long. The CDR3 bases are TGTGCCAGCTCAACCGGGACAGGGGTGGGCACTGAAGCTTTCTTT. Translation gives CASSTGTGVGTEAFF.

This chain joins TRBV9 and TRBJ2-1; 7 bases align to TRBD2. This CDR3 has 14 amino acids. V trimming: 0 bases; J trimming: 7 bases; junction bases outside the gene matches: 4. The germline CDR1 and CDR2 sequences are SGDLS and YYNGEE. CDR3 DNA: TGTGCCAGCAGCGTAGCGAACGGGGGGAATGAGCAGTTCTTC. As protein: CASSVANGGNEQFF.

This clone was picked up a small number of times. This chain uses TRBV18 with TRBJ2-4; the match to TRBD2 covers 7 bases. The trim removed 0 bases at V and 7 bases at J, leaving 6 bases unmatched. Germline values: CDR1 KGHSH, CDR2 LQKENI. The CDR3 is 15 residues long. CDR3 nucleotide sequence: TGTGCCAGCTCACCACCTGCTAGCGGAGGGAACATTCAGTACTTC. Its protein is CASSPPASGGNIQYF.

V usage is TRBV19 and J usage is TRBJ1-2; D might be TRBD1 (5 bases). This CDR3 is 12 amino acids long. Looked up from germline, CDR1 is LNHDA and CDR2 is SQIVND (reference sequence). V dropped 7 bases and J dropped 9 bases, with 15 bases sitting between them. CDR3 region: CASIGAPYRYTF. The CDR3, as DNA: TGTGCCAGTATTGGGGCCCCGTATCGCTACACCTTC.

The chain recombines TRBV2 with TRBJ2-1; D may be TRBD1 (5 bases). Per the germline V gene, CDR1 is SNHLY and CDR2 is FYNNEI. With 2 bases removed from V and 8 bases from J, the gap between germline ends came to 7 bases. The CDR3 extends over 12 amino acids. The CDR3 loop is CASSEQGYEQFF. The CDR3 DNA reads TGTGCCAGCAGTGAACAGGGCTATGAGCAGTTCTTC.

This clone was seen only a few times. The chain recombines TRBV7-2 with TRBJ1-6; TRBD1 might be the D (6 bases). This CDR3 is built from 14 residues. Trimming stripped 8 bases from V and 7 bases from J, with 15 bases between. Germline V gene data show CDR1 as SGHTA and CDR2 as FQGNSA. CDR3 sequence (DNA): TGTGCCAGCCTCGGGGCAGGGGAAAATTCACCCCTCCACTTT. Translation gives CASLGAGENSPLHF.

This clone has just one count. The V gene is TRBV18, the J gene TRBJ1-5; tentatively, D is TRBD1 (6 bases). Germline assignment: CDR1 KGHSH and CDR2 LQKENI. There are 14 residues in the CDR3. V gave up 4 bases and J gave up 3 bases, with 10 bases separating them. DNA of the CDR3: TGTGCCAGCTCACAAAACAGGGCCAATCAGCCCCAGCATTTT. Amino acids: CASSQNRANQPQHF.

V gene TRBV5-6 combines with J gene TRBJ1-3; 7 nucleotides line up with TRBD1. This CDR3 is built from 16 residues. J lost 1 base, V lost 5 bases, and 9 bases had no gene match. Germline V gene data show CDR1 as SGHDT and CDR2 as YYEEEE. CDR3 DNA: TGTGCCAGCAGTTACCCGACAGGGTCATCTGGAAACACCATATATTTT. Its protein product is CASSYPTGSSGNTIYF.

CDR3: CATSDRVGRGYTF. Written as DNA, the CDR3 is TGTGCCACCTCGGACAGGGTGGGTAGGGGCTACACCTTC. The chain joins TRBV10-3 to TRBJ1-2, with 8 nucleotides matching TRBD1. CDR1 and CDR2 from the germline V gene are ENHRY and SYGVKD. There are 13 residues in the CDR3. The V gene end was trimmed by 10 bases and the J gene end by 8 bases; junction bases not matched to a gene: 12.